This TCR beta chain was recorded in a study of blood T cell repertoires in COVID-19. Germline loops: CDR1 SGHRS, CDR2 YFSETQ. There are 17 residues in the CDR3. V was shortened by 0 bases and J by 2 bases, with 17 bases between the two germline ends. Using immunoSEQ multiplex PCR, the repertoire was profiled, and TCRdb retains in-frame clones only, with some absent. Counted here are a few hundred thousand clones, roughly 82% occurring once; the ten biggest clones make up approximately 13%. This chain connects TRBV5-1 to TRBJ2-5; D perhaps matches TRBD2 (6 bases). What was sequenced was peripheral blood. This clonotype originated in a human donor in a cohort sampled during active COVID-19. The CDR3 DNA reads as TGCGCCAGCAGCTTGGGGGGACGGAGAGGAGGGCAAGAGACCCAGTACTTC. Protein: CASSLGGRRGGQETQYF.